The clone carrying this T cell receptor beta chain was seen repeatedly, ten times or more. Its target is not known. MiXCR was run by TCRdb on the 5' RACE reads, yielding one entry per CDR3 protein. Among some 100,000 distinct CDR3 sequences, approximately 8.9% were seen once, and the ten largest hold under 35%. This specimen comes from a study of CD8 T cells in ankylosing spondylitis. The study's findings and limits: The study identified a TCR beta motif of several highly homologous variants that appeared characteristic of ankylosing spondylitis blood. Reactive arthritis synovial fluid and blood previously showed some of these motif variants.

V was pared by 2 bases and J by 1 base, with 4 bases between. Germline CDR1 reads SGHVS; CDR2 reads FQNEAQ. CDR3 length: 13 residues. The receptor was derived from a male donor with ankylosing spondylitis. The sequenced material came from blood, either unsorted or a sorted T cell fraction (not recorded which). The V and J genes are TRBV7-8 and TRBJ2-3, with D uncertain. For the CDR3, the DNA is TGTGCCAGCAGCTTAACAGGCACAGATACGCAGTATTTT. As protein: CASSLTGTDTQYF.